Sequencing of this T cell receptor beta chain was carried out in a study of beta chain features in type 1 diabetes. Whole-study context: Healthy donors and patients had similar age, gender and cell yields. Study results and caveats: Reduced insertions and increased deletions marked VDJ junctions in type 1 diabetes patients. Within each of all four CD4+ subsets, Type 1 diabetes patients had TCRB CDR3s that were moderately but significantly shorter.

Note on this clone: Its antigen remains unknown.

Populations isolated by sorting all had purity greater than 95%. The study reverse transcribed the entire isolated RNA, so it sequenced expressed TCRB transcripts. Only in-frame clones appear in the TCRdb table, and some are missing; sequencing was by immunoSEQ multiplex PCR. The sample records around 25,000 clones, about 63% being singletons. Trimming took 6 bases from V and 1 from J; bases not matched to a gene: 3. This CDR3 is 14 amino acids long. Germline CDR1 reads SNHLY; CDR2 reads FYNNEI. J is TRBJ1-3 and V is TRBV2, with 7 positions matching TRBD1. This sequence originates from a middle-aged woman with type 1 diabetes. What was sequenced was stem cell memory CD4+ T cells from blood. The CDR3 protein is CASRGTVSGNTIYF. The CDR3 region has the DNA TGTGCCAGCAGGGGGACAGTATCTGGAAACACCATATATTTT.